Here is one T cell receptor (beta chain) with its context. This sample stems from a study of blood T cell repertoires in COVID-19. Methods used by the authors: Reference gene primers were amplified, and this amplification served to estimate nucleated cell counts. Some clones are missing from TCRdb's copy, which holds only in-frame ones; the method was immunoSEQ multiplex PCR. The DNA was the basis for D and trimming; V, J and clone size are from that table. In the table there are around 180,000 clones, more than 75% of which are singletons. Participant age was roughly 18 to 90 years, and participants resided in approximately 24 US areas. The V end lost 3 bases, the J end lost 2 bases, and 11 bases lay between the germline ends. Looked up from germline, CDR1 is LGHNA and CDR2 is YSLEER. There are 15 residues in the CDR3.

The chain joins TRBV4-3 to TRBJ1-5; D is ambiguous. The source is a woman aged 45-60 years with acute COVID-19. Material for sequencing was PBMCs or T cells enriched from blood (not recorded which). The CDR3 coding sequence is TGCGCCAGCAGCCAGAGCTGGTTGGGCAATCAGCCCCAGCATTTT. The encoded protein is CASSQSWLGNQPQHF.